Listed here are 18 T cell receptor beta chains from one sample, sequenced in a study of cytomegalovirus exposure and HLA in healthy donors. PCR primers comprised 60 Vbeta and 13 Jbeta primers. This table comes from immunoSEQ multiplex PCR, and its TCRdb copy is limited to in-frame clones, with some not included. The specimen's table records 80,000 or so clones. The sequencing input was PBMCs. Receptor source: a woman aged 25 to 39 in good health and CMV-seronegative.

The chain combines TRBV5-6 with TRBJ2-2, with TRBD2 as a possible D gene (7 bases). CDR1 SGHDT and CDR2 YYEEEE come from the germline V gene. V was cut by 4 bases and J by 4 bases, with 17 bases left in between. The CDR3 sequence is 16 residues long. The CDR3 protein is CASSPYPGGRTGELFF. The CDR3 DNA reads as TGTGCCAGCAGCCCGTACCCCGGGGGGCGCACCGGGGAGCTGTTTTTT.

This chain connects TRBV7-2 to TRBJ2-7, with D perhaps TRBD2 (6 bases). V lost 0 bases to trimming and J lost 2 bases, with 8 bases between them. CDR1 and CDR2 (germline): SGHTA, FQGNSA. This CDR3 is 14 amino acids long. The CDR3 protein is CASSLAGGAYEQYF. In DNA, the CDR3 is TGTGCCAGCAGCTTAGCGGGGGGTGCCTACGAGCAGTACTTC.

A note on this clone: The same CDR3 also results from other DNA sequences found in this sample. The CDR3, as DNA: TGTGCCAGCAGCTACAGTACAGATACGCAGTATTTT. Protein sequence: CASSYSTDTQYF. The rearrangement uses TRBV7-9 and TRBJ2-3; D is ambiguous. There are 12 residues in the CDR3. V was cut by 4 bases and J by 3 bases, with 5 bases left in between. CDR1 and CDR2 from the germline V gene are SEHNR and FQNEAQ (reference sequence).

The J gene is TRBJ2-5, the V gene TRBV6-1; 9 nucleotides agree with TRBD1. The J call may be wrong; the DNA end is better matched by TRBJ2-7. The CDR3 sequence is 14 residues long. CDR1 is MNHNS and CDR2 is SASEGT in the germline V gene. CDR3 sequence (DNA): TGTGCCAGCAGGCGGACAGGGGAACGTCACGAGCAGTACTTC. Its protein is CASRRTGERHEQYF.

The genes are TRBV5-1 and TRBJ2-1; 7 bases are shared with TRBD1. V lost 0 bases to trimming and J lost 4 bases; unmatched junction nucleotides: 4. The CDR3 spans 15 residues. Looked up from germline, CDR1 is SGHRS and CDR2 is YFSETQ. The CDR3 DNA is TGCGCCAGCAGCTTGGGAGGGGGCGGATACAATGAGCAGTTCTTC. Residues: CASSLGGGGYNEQFF. The variable domain in full, completed from reference TRBV5-1 and TRBJ2-1, reads KAGVTQTPRYLIKTRGQQVTLSCSPISGHRSVSWYQQTPGQGLQFLFEYFSETQRNKGNFPGRFSGRQFSNSRSEMNVSTLELGDSALYLCASSLGGGGYNEQFFGPGTRLTVL.

The chain recombines TRBV27 with TRBJ2-7, with TRBD2 as a possible D gene (6 bases). Looked up from germline, CDR1 is MNHEY and CDR2 is SMNVEV (reference sequence). V lost 6 bases to trimming and J lost 3 bases, with 21 bases between them. This CDR3 region has 16 residues. In DNA, the CDR3 is TGTGCCAGCAGATCTGGAGTCGGAGGGCCCGTCTACGAGCAGTACTTC. Its translation is CASRSGVGGPVYEQYF.

The chain joins TRBV5-1 to TRBJ1-4; 7 bases map to TRBD1. Germline-derived CDR1 and CDR2 are SGHRS and YFSETQ. CDR3 size: 13 residues. After removal of 7 bases from V and 6 bases from J, the junction contained 6 bases not matched to a gene. The DNA of the CDR3 is TGCGCCAGCCGAACAGGGGATGATGAAAAACTGTTTTTT. It codes for CASRTGDDEKLFF.

The rearrangement links TRBV5-1 to TRBJ2-7; possible D gene TRBD2, 6 bases. The CDR3 length is 13 residues. Germline V CDR1 and CDR2: SGHRS, YFSETQ. V was shortened by 0 bases and J by 6 bases, with 10 bases between the two germline ends. CDR3 protein: CASSLVIGGEQYF. In DNA, the CDR3 is TGCGCCAGCAGCTTGGTAATCGGGGGCGAGCAGTACTTC. The whole variable domain, filled in from reference TRBV5-1 and TRBJ2-7, reads KAGVTQTPRYLIKTRGQQVTLSCSPISGHRSVSWYQQTPGQGLQFLFEYFSETQRNKGNFPGRFSGRQFSNSRSEMNVSTLELGDSALYLCASSLVIGGEQYFGPGTRLTVT.

The rearrangement uses TRBV28 and TRBJ2-7, with 9 positions matching TRBD1. V gave up 4 bases and J gave up 8 bases; unmatched junction bases: 15. Germline assignment: CDR1 MDHEN and CDR2 SYDVKM. The CDR3 contains 16 residues. Written as DNA, the CDR3 is TGTGCCAGCAGTTCGCAAGACAGGGGGTCACTCGGGAAGCAGTACTTC. This gives the protein CASSSQDRGSLGKQYF.

The chain employs TRBV5-1 and TRBJ2-2; 8 positions match TRBD1. The germline V gene has CDR1 SGHRS and CDR2 YFSETQ. Losses at the gene ends were 4 bases for V and 6 bases for J; bases not matched to a gene: 11. The CDR3 consists of 16 residues. The CDR3, as DNA: TGCGCCAGCAGCGCTTACTTCTCGGACAGGGCCGGGGAGCTGTTTTTT. This translates into CASSAYFSDRAGELFF.

This sequence joins TRBV19 and TRBJ1-1; D might be TRBD1 (5 bases). Trimming pared 6 bases from V and 1 base from J, leaving 12 bases between. The CDR3 is 14 amino acids. Germline V gives CDR1 LNHDA, CDR2 SQIVND (reference sequence). The CDR3 here is CASRQGKSNTEAFF. CDR3 DNA: TGTGCCAGTAGGCAGGGTAAGTCGAACACTGAAGCTTTCTTT.

The chain joins TRBV30 to TRBJ1-2; a possible D gene is TRBD1 (5 bases). V was shortened by 2 bases and J by 8 bases, with 18 bases between the two germline ends. Germline V gene data show CDR1 as GTSNPN and CDR2 as SVGIG (reference sequence). The CDR3 sequence is 14 residues long. This chain's CDR3 is CAWSILSGDQGYTF. The CDR3 DNA reads TGTGCCTGGAGTATCCTTTCGGGGGATCAAGGCTACACCTTC. The variable domain in full, with the rest retrieved from reference TRBV30 and TRBJ1-2, is SQTIHQWPATLVQPVGSPLSLECTVEGTSNPNLYWYRQAAGRGLQLLFYSVGIGQISSEVPQNLSASRPQDRQFILSSKKLLLSDSGFYLCAWSILSGDQGYTFGSGTRLTVV.

The chain couples TRBV19 to TRBJ1-1, with D uncertain. CDR3 length: 15 residues. Germline lookup yields CDR1 LNHDA and CDR2 SQIVND (reference sequence). The V and J ends lost 1 base and 0 bases respectively, with 9 bases between them. The CDR3 DNA is TGTGCCAGTAGTATAGGACACAGACTGAACACTGAAGCTTTCTTT. The encoded protein is CASSIGHRLNTEAFF.

The rearrangement joins TRBV29-1 to TRBJ1-2; 7 bases align to TRBD1. Looked up from germline, CDR1 is SQVTM and CDR2 is ANQGSEA. CDR3 length: 15 amino acids. The V gene end was trimmed by 5 bases and the J gene end by 0 bases; junction bases not matched to a gene: 9. The CDR3 here is CSVMSRGGANYGYTF. The CDR3 DNA follows: TGCAGCGTTATGAGTCGAGGGGGCGCTAACTATGGCTACACCTTC.

The J gene is TRBJ2-7, the V gene TRBV10-3, with 7 bases that match TRBD2. CDR3 size: 12 residues. Unmatched junction bases numbered 4, after V lost 4 bases and J lost 7 bases. Germline V lookup: CDR1 ENHRY, CDR2 SYGVKD. CDR3 sequence reads: CAISAGRDEQYF. CDR3 in DNA: TGTGCCATCAGTGCGGGGAGGGATGAGCAGTACTTC.

This chain links TRBV5-4 with TRBJ2-3, with D uncertain. Germline V gene data show CDR1 as SGHNT and CDR2 as YYREEE (reference sequence). Trimming cost V 3 bases and J 3 bases, with 5 bases left between them. The CDR3 extends over 12 amino acids. The CDR3 DNA reads as TGTGCCAGCAGCTACATGACAGATACGCAGTATTTT. Protein product: CASSYMTDTQYF.

This chain connects TRBV5-1 to TRBJ2-7, with 7 nucleotides matching TRBD2. This CDR3 is built from 17 residues. Germline CDR1 reads SGHRS; CDR2 reads YFSETQ. With V trimmed by 0 bases and J by 3 bases, 12 bases remained unmatched. CDR3 coding DNA: TGCGCCAGCAGCTTGGGACAAGGTGGGGGGGGGAACTACGAGCAGTACTTC. Its translation is CASSLGQGGGGNYEQYF.

The V gene is TRBV7-9, the J gene TRBJ2-2; D is unresolved. The V and J ends lost 0 bases and 8 bases respectively, with 10 bases between them. CDR1 is SEHNR and CDR2 is FQNEAQ in the germline V gene (reference sequence). The CDR3 has 14 residues. CDR3 amino acids: CASSLALRTGELFF. The CDR3 DNA reads TGTGCCAGCAGCTTAGCGCTGCGAACGGGGGAGCTGTTTTTT.